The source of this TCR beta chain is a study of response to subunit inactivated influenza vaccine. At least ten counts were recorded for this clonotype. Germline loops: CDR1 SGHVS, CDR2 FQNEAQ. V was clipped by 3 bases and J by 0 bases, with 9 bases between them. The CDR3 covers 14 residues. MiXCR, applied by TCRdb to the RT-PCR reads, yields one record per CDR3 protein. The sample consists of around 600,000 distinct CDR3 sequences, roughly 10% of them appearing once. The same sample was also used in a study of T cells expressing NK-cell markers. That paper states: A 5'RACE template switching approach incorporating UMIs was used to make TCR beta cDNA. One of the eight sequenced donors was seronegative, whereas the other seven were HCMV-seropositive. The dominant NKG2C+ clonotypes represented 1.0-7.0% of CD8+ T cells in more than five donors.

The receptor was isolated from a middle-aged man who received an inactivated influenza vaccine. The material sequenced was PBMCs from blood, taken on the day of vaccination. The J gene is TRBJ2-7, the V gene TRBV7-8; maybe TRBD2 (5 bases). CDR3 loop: CASSFDSVSYEQYF. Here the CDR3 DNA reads TGTGCCAGCAGCTTTGATAGCGTCTCCTACGAGCAGTACTTC.